This T cell receptor (beta chain) originates from a study of spatial heterogeneity in lung cancer. Study findings and constraints: Counts of expanded alpha and beta TCRs within tumors tracked the tumor nonsynonymous mutation count.

The CDR3 is made up of 15 amino acids. V lost 4 bases to trimming and J lost 8 bases, with 18 bases between them. From germline, CDR1 is SGHDT and CDR2 YYEEEE. This clonotype was seen repeatedly, ten times or more. What it binds is not known. Stated time point: sample taken at primary tumor resection. TCRdb analysed the 5' RACE reads with MiXCR anew, one entry per CDR3 protein. The sample lists about 4,500 distinct CDR3 sequences, roughly 7.5% occurring once. The source of this sequence is a male donor with early-stage non-small cell lung cancer. The V call is TRBV5-6, the J call TRBJ1-4; D is perhaps TRBD1 (5 bases). The sequenced sample was lung tumor tissue, obtained at surgery. The CDR3 spells CASSLMAGVEEKLFF. CDR3 nucleotide sequence: TGTGCCAGCAGCCTTATGGCGGGGGTTGAGGAAAAACTGTTTTTT.